The 27 T cell receptor beta chains presented below share a single source sample, sequenced in a study of blood T cells in healthy people across ages. Using a J-beta primer mix together with a sample-barcoded 5' primer, a second PCR was run for roughly 6 to 12 cycles. TCRdb re-called the 5' RACE reads with MiXCR, one entry per CDR3 protein. The sample carries more than 550,000 distinct CDR3 sequences, about a fifth recorded once. Sequencing was carried out using blood. The receptors come from a man aged 65-85 years in good health.

This clonotype has only a few counts. V and J are TRBV29-1 and TRBJ2-3; D is unclear. V lost 3 bases, J lost 0 bases, and 10 bases lay in between. CDR1 and CDR2 from the germline V gene are SQVTM and ANQGSEA. CDR3 length: 14 amino acids. The CDR3 sequence: CSVEWQPSTDTQYF. As DNA, the CDR3 is TGCAGCGTTGAGTGGCAGCCCAGCACAGATACGCAGTATTTT.

The V gene is TRBV12-3 or TRBV12-4, the J gene TRBJ2-3, with 7 bases lining up with TRBD2. With V trimmed by 4 bases and J by 5 bases, 12 bases remained unmatched. This CDR3 is built from 16 residues. As DNA, the CDR3 is TGTGCCAGCAGTTCCCCTCTGGGAGGGCCGATAGATACGCAGTATTTT. Amino acid sequence: CASSSPLGGPIDTQYF.

This rearrangement joins TRBV11-2 to TRBJ2-4; TRBD2 matches 8 bases. The CDR3 contains 16 residues. Unmatched junction bases numbered 12, after V lost 5 bases and J lost 6 bases. The germline CDR1 and CDR2 sequences are SGHAT and FQNNGV. CDR3 in amino acids: CASSPPGIAGRNIQYF. Here the CDR3 DNA reads TGTGCCAGCAGCCCCCCAGGGATAGCGGGGAGAAACATTCAGTACTTC.

This clonotype has just a few counts. The junction departs from the called germline gene at one end, perhaps through a read error. The V call is TRBV20-1, the J call TRBJ1-4; TRBD1 might be the D (6 bases). This CDR3 is 14 amino acids long. Per the germline V gene, CDR1 is DFQATT and CDR2 is SNEGSKA (reference sequence). This CDR3 reads CSARGGGAGEKLFF. In DNA form, the CDR3 reads TGCAGTGCAAGAGGTGGGGGCGCAGGTGAAAAACTGTTTTTT.

The chain links TRBV7-9 to TRBJ1-4; no clear D gene. The V gene lost 2 bases and the J gene lost 0 bases, with 10 bases spanning the gap. This CDR3 spans 16 amino acids. CDR1 SEHNR and CDR2 FQNEAQ come from the germline V gene (reference sequence). The CDR3: CASSLSSGSTNEKLFF. The CDR3 bases are TGTGCCAGCAGCTTATCTTCGGGGTCAACTAATGAAAAACTGTTTTTT.

The chain links TRBV6-5 to TRBJ1-5; tentative D call: TRBD1 (5 bases). The CDR3 is 15 residues long. Trimming removed 0 bases at V and 3 bases at J, with 9 bases between. The germline V gene has CDR1 MNHEY and CDR2 SVGAGI. CDR3 DNA sequence: TGTGCCAGCAGTTACTCGTACAGGAACAATCAGCCCCAGCATTTT. It is translated as CASSYSYRNNQPQHF.

This clonotype was counted a single time. The chain recombines TRBV5-4 with TRBJ1-2; TRBD1 aligns across 7 bases. The germline gives CDR1 SGHNT, CDR2 YYREEE (reference sequence). With 2 bases clipped from V and 5 bases from J, the junction kept 9 bases outside the gene matches. The length of the CDR3 is 15 residues. The CDR3 loop reads CASSLGGQATYGYTF. As DNA, the CDR3 is TGTGCCAGCAGCTTAGGGGGCCAGGCTACATATGGCTACACCTTC. Full variable domain (missing parts from reference TRBV5-4 and TRBJ1-2): ETGVTQSPTHLIKTRGQQVTLRCSSQSGHNTVSWYQQALGQGPQFIFQYYREEENGRGNFPPRFSGLQFPNYSSELNVNALELDDSALYLCASSLGGQATYGYTFGSGTRLTVV.

This clonotype was seen a handful of times. The chain combines TRBV25-1 with TRBJ1-2; D uncertain. Germline V gene data show CDR1 as MGHDK and CDR2 as SYGVNS. CDR3 size: 14 residues. V gave up 1 base and J gave up 2 bases, with 8 bases separating them. CDR3 protein: CASSESLGNYGYTF. As DNA, the CDR3 is TGTGCCAGCAGTGAATCGTTGGGAAACTATGGCTACACCTTC.

The chain is built from TRBV12-3 or TRBV12-4 and TRBJ1-3, with TRBD1 matching over 9 bases. The J segment lost 1 base and the V segment lost 6 bases, leaving 7 bases of the junction unmatched. This CDR3 region has 16 residues. CDR3 DNA sequence: TGTGCCAGCAGACCGGGACAGGGTGGGTCTGGAAACACCATATATTTT. Amino acids: CASRPGQGGSGNTIYF.

The chain joins TRBV10-1 to TRBJ1-1; TRBD1 is a possible D gene (5 bases). Per germline, CDR1 WNHNN and CDR2 SYGVQD (reference sequence). This CDR3 comprises 12 residues. The V end was cut by 8 bases, the J end by 11 bases, with 18 bases between. CDR3 region: CASGGGGMEAFF. The CDR3 DNA reads TGCGCCAGCGGCGGGGGGGGGATGGAGGCTTTCTTT.

This clonotype was counted between two and nine times. J is TRBJ2-3 and V is TRBV5-1; tentative D call: TRBD2 (6 bases). The CDR3 has 16 amino acids. V was shortened by 0 bases and J by 3 bases, with 14 bases between the two germline ends. The germline gives CDR1 SGHRS, CDR2 YFSETQ. CDR3 protein: CASSLDGSGGTDTQYF. The CDR3 nucleotides are TGCGCCAGCAGCTTGGATGGTAGCGGAGGGACAGATACGCAGTATTTT.

In this sample, this clonotype turned up many times. The chain recombines TRBV7-9 with TRBJ2-3; D is undetermined. The germline V gene encodes CDR1 SEHNR and CDR2 FQNEAQ (reference sequence). The length of the CDR3 is 14 residues. V was cut by 5 bases and J by 0 bases, with 9 bases left in between. The CDR3 nucleotides read TGTGCCAGCAGCGCCTCATTGAGCACAGATACGCAGTATTTT. This encodes CASSASLSTDTQYF. The variable domain in full, completed from reference TRBV7-9 and TRBJ2-3, reads DTGVSQNPRHKITKRGQNVTFRCDPISEHNRLYWYRQTLGQGPEFLTYFQNEAQLEKSRLLSDRFSAERPKGSFSTLEIQRTEQGDSAMYLCASSASLSTDTQYFGPGTRLTVL.

This chain links TRBV20-1 with TRBJ2-1, with 11 bases fitting TRBD2. Germline CDR1 DFQATT, CDR2 SNEGSKA (reference sequence). The CDR3 is 17 amino acids. The V gene end was trimmed by 0 bases and the J gene end by 3 bases; junction bases not matched to a gene: 7. The CDR3 sequence is CSARDLAGGPLYNEQFF. The CDR3, as DNA: TGCAGTGCTAGAGATCTAGCGGGGGGTCCCCTCTACAATGAGCAGTTCTTC.

This clonotype was picked up a small number of times. This sequence joins TRBV6-2 or TRBV6-3 and TRBJ2-3; D not resolved. Trimming shortened V by 1 base and J by 2 bases, and 13 bases separated the two germline ends. The CDR3 runs 16 residues. CDR1 and CDR2 (germline): MNHEY, SVGEGT. The CDR3 sequence is CASSYYRAGSTDTQYF. The CDR3 coding sequence is TGTGCCAGCAGTTACTACAGAGCTGGGTCCACAGATACGCAGTATTTT.

Comment on this clonotype: No conserved phenylalanine or tryptophan is present at the end of the CDR3, so a read error is the likely explanation. Here the CDR3 DNA reads TGTGCCAGCAGTTACCCTCCAGCGGATTCAGGGGAGACCCAGTACTCC. Amino acids: CASSYPPADSGETQYS. The chain uses TRBV6-2 or TRBV6-3 and TRBJ2-5, with D perhaps TRBD1 or TRBD2 (5 bases each). V was shortened by 2 bases and J by 5 bases, with 18 bases between the two germline ends. The CDR3 loop spans 16 amino acids. The germline gives CDR1 MNHEY, CDR2 SVGEGT.

This clonotype was seen more than once but under ten times. The chain recombines TRBV20-1 with TRBJ2-1, with 10 bases lining up with TRBD1. The trim removed 6 bases at V and 7 bases at J, leaving 12 bases unmatched. The CDR3 covers 15 residues. Germline V gene data show CDR1 as DFQATT and CDR2 as SNEGSKA (reference sequence). The CDR3 sequence: CSAPTGTGVLNEQFF. CDR3 sequence (DNA): TGCAGTGCACCAACCGGGACAGGGGTGCTGAATGAGCAGTTCTTC.

V gene TRBV6-1 combines with J gene TRBJ2-7; D is undetermined. Trimming cost V 0 bases and J 5 bases, with 8 bases left between them. There are 13 residues in the CDR3. The V gene's germline CDR1 is MNHNS and CDR2 SASEGT. CDR3 region: CASSEAILNEQYF. For the CDR3, the DNA is TGTGCCAGCAGTGAAGCGATCCTGAACGAGCAGTACTTC.

This clonotype appeared a few times. J is TRBJ2-1 and V is TRBV24-1; 8 bases are a match to TRBD1. J lost 5 bases, V lost 9 bases, and 11 bases had no gene match. Per germline, CDR1 KGHDR and CDR2 SFDVKD. The CDR3 has 15 amino acids. The CDR3 sequence: CATETGTGVNNEQFF. The CDR3 region has the DNA TGTGCCACCGAAACCGGGACAGGAGTAAACAATGAGCAGTTCTTC.

This clonotype was recorded many times. The chain joins TRBV20-1 to TRBJ2-4, with 8 bases matching TRBD2. V was clipped by 0 bases and J by 0 bases; unmatched bases: 7. The CDR3 sequence is 17 residues long. The germline gives CDR1 DFQATT, CDR2 SNEGSKA (reference sequence). The CDR3 DNA sequence: TGCAGTGCTAGAGATTCCCGGGGGGGTTTAGCCAAAAACATTCAGTACTTC. Translated: CSARDSRGGLAKNIQYF.

This clonotype was detected only a few times. The chain uses TRBV12-3 or TRBV12-4 and TRBJ2-3; 9 bases align to TRBD1. The junction had 11 bases not matched to a gene; V was cut back by 7 bases and J by 6 bases. CDR3 length: 15 residues. The CDR3 sequence is CASIPGTGFVDTQYF. CDR3 DNA: TGTGCCAGCATTCCCGGGACAGGGTTTGTGGATACGCAGTATTTT.

V gene TRBV5-6 combines with J gene TRBJ1-1; D ambiguous. Germline assignment: CDR1 SGHDT and CDR2 YYEEEE. The CDR3 is made up of 18 amino acids. V lost 2 bases, J lost 4 bases, and 24 bases lay in between. CDR3 DNA: TGTGCCAGCAGCTTCACCCGGCCGTACCCGCGGGAAAGCACTGAAGCTTTCTTT. This sequence encodes CASSFTRPYPRESTEAFF. Filled out from reference TRBV5-6 and TRBJ1-1, the complete variable domain reads DAGVTQSPTHLIKTRGQQVTLRCSPKSGHDTVSWYQQALGQGPQFIFQYYEEEERQRGNFPDRFSGHQFPNYSSELNVNALLLGDSALYLCASSFTRPYPRESTEAFFGQGTRLTVV.

The genes are TRBV5-1 and TRBJ1-2; 9 bases agree with TRBD1. Germline V gives CDR1 SGHRS, CDR2 YFSETQ. This CDR3 has 15 residues. V was clipped by 5 bases and J by 0 bases; unmatched bases: 5. CDR3 residues: CASRTGTGSNYGYTF. The CDR3 DNA sequence: TGCGCCAGCAGAACCGGGACAGGGTCTAACTATGGCTACACCTTC.

The J gene is TRBJ2-1, the V gene TRBV7-3, with D maybe TRBD2 (5 bases). The V gene lost 5 bases and the J gene lost 0 bases, with 14 bases spanning the gap. The CDR3 covers 16 residues. The germline gives CDR1 SGHTA, CDR2 FQGTGA. The CDR3 loop reads CASSLSIAPSYNEQFF. The CDR3 bases are TGTGCCAGCAGCCTTTCGATAGCGCCCTCCTACAATGAGCAGTTCTTC.

This clonotype occurred a few times. The chain recombines TRBV6-6 with TRBJ2-3; 8 nucleotides align to TRBD2. The junction had 3 bases not matched to a gene; V was cut back by 11 bases and J by 2 bases. This CDR3 is built from 12 residues. Germline CDR1 MNHNY, CDR2 SVGAGI (reference sequence). CDR3 in amino acids: CACGRTTDTQYF. The CDR3 DNA reads as TGTGCCTGCGGGAGGACCACAGATACGCAGTATTTT.

The chain recombines TRBV2 with TRBJ1-1, with a tentative D call TRBD1 (5 bases). Between the trimmed V and J ends, which lost 6 bases and 1 base, there was a span of 21 bases. The V gene's germline CDR1 is SNHLY and CDR2 FYNNEI. CDR3 length equals 17 residues. The CDR3, as DNA: TGTGCCAGCAGGGCCGGTGACAAGGGGTTTCGGAACACTGAAGCTTTCTTT. Protein sequence: CASRAGDKGFRNTEAFF.

This clonotype occurred a few times. V is TRBV24-1 and J is TRBJ2-1, with 9 bases lining up with TRBD2. Germline CDR1 is KGHDR and CDR2 is SFDVKD. Trimming took 1 base from V and 5 from J; bases not matched to a gene: 11. This CDR3 comprises 18 residues. The CDR3 DNA is TGTGCCACCAGTGATTTCGGGCTGGGCGGGAGGGTAAACAATGAGCAGTTCTTC. This codes for CATSDFGLGGRVNNEQFF.

This clonotype was seen a few times. The chain carries TRBV29-1 and TRBJ1-6, with 10 bases fitting TRBD1. The germline gives CDR1 SQVTM, CDR2 ANQGSEA. The CDR3 sequence is 14 residues long. V shed 5 bases, J shed 7 bases, and the junction held 5 bases outside the gene matches. The CDR3 loop reads CSVLRDRGNSPLHF. The CDR3 DNA reads as TGCAGCGTTTTACGGGACAGGGGAAATTCACCCCTCCACTTT.